The rows below give T cell receptor beta chains drawn from one sample of a study of cytomegalovirus exposure and HLA in healthy donors. TCRdb's table, derived via immunoSEQ multiplex PCR, lists solely in-frame clones and lacks some. The sample records 130,000 to 150,000 clones, around 78% being singletons. The specimen sequenced was PBMCs. The source of these receptors is a woman in her late teens or twenties in good health and CMV-seronegative. Both conserved end residues are part of each CDR3. The D gene is left open where the match is weak. Where a row states a size, it is once, few, many or the class of an expanded clone; other rows omit it.

J: TRBJ1-1
D: -
size: -
V: TRBV5-1
CDR3: CASSWRDPNTEAFF
DNA: TGCGCCAGCAGCTGGAGGGACCCGAACACTGAAGCTTTCTTT

J: TRBJ2-7
D: -
size: -
V: TRBV5-6
CDR3: CASSLERYEQYF
DNA: TGTGCCAGCAGCTTGGAGCGGTACGAGCAGTACTTC

J: TRBJ2-3
D: -
size: once
V: TRBV13
CDR3: CASSLISQGLVDTQYF
DNA: TGTGCCAGCAGCTTAATTTCGCAGGGGTTGGTAGATACGCAGTATTTT

J: TRBJ1-1
D: -
size: -
V: TRBV5-8
CDR3: CASSLGHLNTEAFF
DNA: TGTGCCAGCAGCCTGGGACACCTGAACACTGAAGCTTTCTTT

J: TRBJ2-1
D: TRBD2
size: -
V: TRBV18
CDR3: CASSPLTGLAGASEQFF
DNA: TGTGCCAGCTCACCGCTCACCGGACTAGCGGGAGCTAGTGAGCAGTTCTTC

J: TRBJ2-3
D: TRBD2
size: -
V: TRBV2
CDR3: CASSGTSGGAYTQYF
DNA: TGTGCCAGCAGTGGTACTAGCGGGGGGGCTTATACGCAGTATTTT

J: TRBJ2-1
D: TRBD2
size: few
V: TRBV5-4
CDR3: CASSQGLAGLYEQFF
DNA: TGTGCCAGCAGCCAAGGACTAGCGGGACTATATGAGCAGTTCTTC

J: TRBJ1-2
D: TRBD1
size: -
V: TRBV11-2
CDR3: CASGSHRGGGYTF
DNA: TGTGCCAGCGGATCTCACAGGGGCGGGGGCTACACCTTC

J: TRBJ1-2
D: -
size: -
V: TRBV7-9
CDR3: CASSFNDRLYGYTF
DNA: TGTGCCAGCAGCTTCAACGACAGGTTGTATGGCTACACCTTC

J: TRBJ1-3
D: -
size: -
V: TRBV7-9
CDR3: CASSARGPALSGNTIYF
DNA: TGTGCCAGCAGCGCACGAGGTCCGGCGCTCTCTGGAAACACCATATATTTT

J: TRBJ1-4
D: -
size: few
V: TRBV9
CDR3: CASSVGEWGANEKLFF
DNA: TGTGCCAGCAGCGTAGGGGAGTGGGGAGCCAATGAAAAACTGTTTTTT

J: TRBJ2-3
D: -
size: -
V: TRBV7-2
CDR3: CASSLRTPPSTDTQYF
DNA: TGTGCCAGCAGCTTAAGGACTCCTCCTAGCACAGATACGCAGTATTTT

J: TRBJ2-1
D: TRBD2
size: few
V: TRBV19
CDR3: CASSIVTSGSFGAYNEQFF
DNA: TGTGCCAGTAGTATAGTCACTAGCGGGAGCTTCGGGGCCTACAATGAGCAGTTCTTC

J: TRBJ2-1
D: TRBD1
size: -
V: TRBV4-1
CDR3: CASSHPGQVYNEQFF
DNA: TGCGCCAGCAGCCATCCGGGACAGGTCTACAATGAGCAGTTCTTC

J: TRBJ2-7
D: -
size: -
V: TRBV28
CDR3: CASIPGGGVHYEQYF
DNA: TGTGCCAGCATCCCAGGAGGGGGCGTACACTACGAGCAGTACTTC

J: TRBJ2-2
D: -
size: -
V: TRBV5-4
CDR3: CASSLGGGAGTGELFF
DNA: TGTGCCAGCAGCTTGGGAGGGGGGGCAGGTACCGGGGAGCTGTTTTTT

J: TRBJ1-5
D: TRBD1
size: -
V: TRBV2
CDR3: CASRQGGYSNQPQHF
DNA: TGTGCCAGCAGGCAGGGGGGCTATAGCAATCAGCCCCAGCATTTT

J: TRBJ2-5
D: -
size: -
V: TRBV29-1
CDR3: CSADRSSRETQYF
DNA: TGCAGCGCCGACCGGTCATCTAGGGAGACCCAGTACTTC

J: TRBJ1-2
D: TRBD1
size: -
V: TRBV5-1
CDR3: CASSQGQDNYGYTF
DNA: TGCGCCAGCAGCCAGGGACAGGATAACTATGGCTACACCTTC

J: TRBJ2-1
D: -
size: -
V: TRBV7-2
CDR3: CASSLGSGVSYNEQFF
DNA: TGTGCCAGCAGCTTAGGGAGCGGAGTAAGTTACAATGAGCAGTTCTTC

J: TRBJ1-5
D: -
size: -
V: TRBV28
CDR3: CASSLRSSHQPQHF
DNA: TGTGCCAGCAGTCTGAGGTCCTCCCATCAGCCCCAGCATTTT

J: TRBJ2-2
D: TRBD2
size: -
V: TRBV5-6
CDR3: CASSPYTSGGNTGELFF
DNA: TGTGCCAGCAGCCCATACACTAGCGGGGGAAACACCGGGGAGCTGTTTTTT

J: TRBJ1-1
D: -
size: few
V: TRBV19
CDR3: CASSRRQGTIDTEAFF
DNA: TGTGCCAGTAGTAGGCGGCAGGGGACCATCGACACTGAAGCTTTCTTT

J: TRBJ2-1
D: -
size: -
V: TRBV28
CDR3: CASRRDITEQFF
DNA: TGTGCCAGCAGACGGGACATTACTGAGCAGTTCTTC

J: TRBJ2-5
D: TRBD1
size: -
V: TRBV7-7
CDR3: CASSPGTGGGETQYF
DNA: TGTGCTAGCAGCCCCGGGACAGGGGGCGGAGAGACCCAGTACTTC

J: TRBJ2-5
D: -
size: -
V: TRBV11-3
CDR3: CASSLDRQETQYF
DNA: TGTGCCAGCAGCTTGGACAGACAAGAGACCCAGTACTTC

J: TRBJ2-2
D: TRBD1
size: few
V: TRBV5-8
CDR3: CASSLETGGFAGELFF
DNA: TGTGCCAGCAGCCTGGAGACAGGGGGCTTCGCCGGGGAGCTGTTTTTT

J: TRBJ2-3
D: -
size: -
V: TRBV28
CDR3: CASRSAPGGTDTQYF
DNA: TGTGCCAGCAGGAGCGCCCCGGGGGGCACAGATACGCAGTATTTT

J: TRBJ2-1
D: TRBD2
size: -
V: TRBV19
CDR3: CASSRGLAGGLANEQFF
DNA: TGTGCCAGTAGTCGGGGACTAGCGGGGGGATTGGCGAATGAGCAGTTCTTC

J: TRBJ2-1
D: TRBD2
size: -
V: TRBV7-9
CDR3: CASRSGTSGYNEQFF
DNA: TGTGCCAGCAGGTCCGGGACTAGCGGTTACAATGAGCAGTTCTTC

J: TRBJ1-2
D: TRBD1
size: -
V: TRBV6-5
CDR3: CASSYRGQGYGYTF
DNA: TGTGCCAGCAGTTATCGGGGACAGGGATATGGCTACACCTTC

J: TRBJ1-1
D: TRBD1
size: -
V: TRBV7-9
CDR3: CASSFGVQGGTEAFF
DNA: TGTGCCAGCAGCTTCGGGGTGCAGGGGGGCACTGAAGCTTTCTTT

J: TRBJ2-6
D: -
size: -
V: TRBV12-2
CDR3: CASRLARGTLEGTSGANVLTF
DNA: TGTGCAAGTCGCTTAGCGCGAGGGACGTTAGAGGGGACTTCTGGGGCCAACGTCCTGACTTTC

J: TRBJ2-2
D: TRBD2
size: -
V: TRBV4-3
CDR3: CASSAGLAGGRGELFF
DNA: TGCGCCAGCAGCGCGGGACTAGCGGGGGGGCGCGGGGAGCTGTTTTTT

J: TRBJ1-4
D: TRBD1
size: -
V: TRBV7-9
CDR3: CASSLVAGTGVEKLFF
DNA: TGTGCCAGCAGCTTAGTTGCTGGGACAGGGGTTGAAAAACTGTTTTTT